These 9 T cell receptor beta chains were all obtained from the same sample, sequenced in a study of CD8 T cells in Susac syndrome. RNA in amounts of about 0.45 to 1 ug was reverse transcribed with random hexamers. TCRdb recomputed calls from the immunoSEQ multiplex PCR reads with MiXCR, one row per CDR3 protein. Here the sample spans over 15,000 distinct CDR3 sequences, roughly 95% being singletons. Sequenced material: CD8+ T cells from PBMCs. The receptor set was obtained from a human donor in good health.

V and J are TRBV9 and TRBJ2-7, with 7 bases fitting TRBD2. Germline CDR1 is SGDLS and CDR2 is YYNGEE. After removal of 4 bases from V and 0 bases from J, the junction contained 7 bases not matched to a gene. The CDR3 has 15 residues. The CDR3 bases are TGTGCCAGCAGCCGCACTCAGCGGGACTCCTACGAGCAGTACTTC. It translates to CASSRTQRDSYEQYF.

The chain recombines TRBV27 with TRBJ2-7; D is unclear. From germline, CDR1 is MNHEY and CDR2 SMNVEV (reference sequence). The germline V and J ends were trimmed by 5 bases and 5 bases, with 13 bases remaining between them. The CDR3 extends over 13 amino acids. The CDR3 here is CASSTRRRDEQYF. The CDR3 DNA reads as TGTGCCAGCAGTACTCGTCGGCGTGACGAGCAGTACTTC.

The J gene is TRBJ2-7, the V gene TRBV20-1, with TRBD2 matching 8 bases. The CDR3 has 13 amino acids. V lost 3 bases, J lost 4 bases, and 5 bases stayed unmatched. CDR1 DFQATT and CDR2 SNEGSKA come from the germline V gene (reference sequence). The CDR3 sequence: CSASDSGSYEQYF. CDR3 in DNA: TGCAGTGCTAGTGACAGCGGGAGTTACGAGCAGTACTTC.

The J gene is TRBJ1-2, the V gene TRBV4-3; D unresolved. V dropped 1 base and J dropped 8 bases, with 11 bases sitting between them. The CDR3 runs to 13 residues. Germline V gene lookup returns CDR1 LGHNA and CDR2 YSLEER. The CDR3 loop reads CASSQGESLGYTF. In DNA form, the CDR3 reads TGCGCCAGCAGCCAAGGGGAGTCTCTGGGCTACACCTTC.

The chain joins TRBV7-9 to TRBJ2-2; 10 bases are shared with TRBD1. V lost 7 bases, J lost 7 bases, and 6 bases stayed unmatched. The CDR3 covers 14 residues. Germline lookup yields CDR1 SEHNR and CDR2 FQNEAQ (reference sequence). CDR3 sequence: CASTGTGVVGELFF. As DNA, the CDR3 is TGTGCCAGCACCGGGACAGGGGTGGTCGGGGAGCTGTTTTTT.

V is TRBV3-1 and J is TRBJ1-5; a possible D gene is TRBD1 (6 bases). The CDR3 covers 19 residues. The V and J ends lost 0 bases and 1 base respectively, with 19 bases between them. The germline CDR1 and CDR2 sequences are LGHDT and YNNKEL (reference sequence). The DNA of the CDR3 is TGTGCCAGCAGCCAAGAAATTTTTCTTGAAGGGGGGAGCAATCAGCCCCAGCATTTT. Translation: CASSQEIFLEGGSNQPQHF.

V is TRBV7-6 and J is TRBJ2-7, with D possibly matching TRBD2 (5 bases). The germline V gene encodes CDR1 SGHVS and CDR2 FNYEAQ. This CDR3 region has 14 residues. The ends were cut back, 2 bases at V and 0 bases at J, with 8 bases in the middle. CDR3: CASSLSGLSYEQYF. CDR3 nucleotides: TGTGCCAGCAGCTTAAGCGGACTCTCCTACGAGCAGTACTTC.

The V and J genes are TRBV3-1 and TRBJ2-2; 13 positions match TRBD2. The CDR3 consists of 17 residues. The V and J ends lost 1 base and 6 bases, in that order; junction bases with no gene match: 5. Germline V CDR1 and CDR2: LGHDT, YNNKEL (reference sequence). The chain's CDR3 is CASSQAAGLAGSGELFF. CDR3 sequence (DNA): TGTGCCAGCAGCCAAGCGGCGGGACTAGCGGGATCCGGGGAGCTGTTTTTT.

The chain uses TRBV28 and TRBJ2-5; D remains unclear. The ends were cut back, 4 bases at V and 5 bases at J, with 14 bases in the middle. Germline assignment: CDR1 MDHEN and CDR2 SYDVKM. The CDR3 consists of 14 residues. The CDR3 bases are TGTGCCAGCAGTTCACACCTAAGGACGGAGACCCAGTACTTC. This encodes CASSSHLRTETQYF.